The T cell receptor beta chain described here comes from a study of shared clonotypes between healthy human individuals. Notes on the study in general: Depth was large, yet rarefaction showed that sorted-subset sequencing was incomplete. Relative to clonotypes present in all four donors, those not shared had lower generation probabilities. Around 5.4% of naive CD4 clonotypes were common to a handful of donors.

This clone was seen just once. The antigen is undetermined. Each PCR replicate from the sorted subsets contained about 200 ng DNA, which is some 31,000 T cell genomes. Clones were read by immunoSEQ multiplex PCR, and TCRdb kept only the in-frame ones, dropping some. The sample records nearly 2 million clones, about 95% being singletons. Per the germline V gene, CDR1 is SGHDN and CDR2 is FVKESK. CDR3 length equals 14 residues. Trimming left V 4 bases short and J 2 bases short, with 11 bases between. CD45RO-negative CD8 cells positively selected for CCR7 made up the naive population, which excluded terminally differentiated effector memory CD45RA+ cells.

The chain has TRBV14 and TRBJ2-5; possible D gene TRBD1, 5 bases. Sample: naive CD8+ T cells sorted from blood. This receptor was obtained from a man aged 18 to 29 in good health. CDR3: CASSPRQHQETQYF. The CDR3 DNA is TGTGCCAGCAGCCCCCGACAGCATCAAGAGACCCAGTACTTC. Full variable domain (missing parts from reference TRBV14 and TRBJ2-5): EAGVTQFPSHSVIEKGQTVTLRCDPISGHDNLYWYRRVMGKEIKFLLHFVKESKQDESGMPNNRFLAERTGGTYSTLKVQPAELEDSGVYFCASSPRQHQETQYFGPGTRLLVL.